This TCR beta chain was captured in a study of T cells in Graves' hyperthyroidism and ophthalmopathy (dated by TCRdb to between 2018 and 2021). About the full investigation: Peripheral blood samples were taken at initial diagnosis, before any treatment was given. TCR V-J signatures able to tell the groups apart were searched for in a discovery cohort of approximately 95 patients, of whom over 40 had Graves' ophthalmopathy and more than 55 had stable Graves' hyperthyroidism. For training and testing, the 80 to 100 patients in the discovery cohort were randomly divided in a 7:3 ratio. After blood sampling, hyperthyroidism patients were treated with methimazole at a starting dose of 30 mg daily, and ophthalmopathy patients were treated with high-dose intravenous methylprednisolone. Prospective prediction of ophthalmopathy was tested in an independent validation cohort of about 19 hyperthyroidism patients and 17 patients who later progressed to ophthalmopathy. In addition, the study compared T-cell repertoires in thyroid tissue and in blood from six Graves' hyperthyroidism patients. The paper describes TCR Vbeta CDR3 sequencing of 140 or so peripheral blood samples, made up of 43 ophthalmopathy patients, some 76 hyperthyroidism patients and roughly 17 progressor patients.

The TCR beta CDR3 regions were amplified from the RNA transcripts. A first-round RT-PCR of the TCR CDR3 used the HTBI primer set with the Qiagen OneStep RT-PCR kit. A second multiplex PCR round built the libraries, followed by size selection and purification. Libraries were sequenced paired-end with 100 bp reads on an Illumina HiSeq2000. The authors' pipeline ran thus. SOAPnuke was used to process the raw data, throwing out any read that contained adapters or uncalled bases, had a mean Phred below 15, or lacked an exact constant-primer or identifier match. High-quality paired reads were merged using COPE v1.2.5, and each unique nucleotide sequence was defined as a clonotype. Clonotypes were aligned to IMGT TRBV, TRBD and TRBJ reference segments using MiTCR v1.1. Analysis was restricted to V-J combinations with a frequency above 0.0001, which covered over 98% of repertoires. The TCS score was defined as the ratio of F50 (clonal expansion) to E x V (chaos), calculated using BLOSUM62-based TCRdist between CDR3 peptides within each V-J. Welch's t-statistics and random forest reduced 514 V-J features to 13, which were used in a naive Bayes classifier (R e1071). The public reads were reanalyzed by TCRdb: fastp trimming at Q25, MiXCR alignment, in-frame beta chains only. Rows matching on CDR3 protein sequence are summarized as one entry with the most common DNA and genes. In this record, the V and J calls reflect TCRdb's handling and not the investigators' own analysis. The sample profile shows about 370,000 distinct CDR3 sequences; over 12% of them were found once. The ten largest account for roughly a fifth of the sample.

With regard to this clonotype: Its antigen remains undetermined. No base qualities exist here, and no much larger clone lies one base off it.

Summary of the overall study and its limitations: In validation, progression to ophthalmopathy was predicted by the model with 55% to 71% sensitivity and approximately 78% specificity, a median of approximately 6.5 months before onset. Most expanded thyroid clonotypes (frequency above 0.001) were also detected in blood, suggesting blood repertoires may reflect thyroid immune responses. A 13 V-J signature model separated ophthalmopathy from stable hyperthyroidism, with over 85% sensitivity and around 84% specificity in cross-validation and 80%/75% in testing. No statistical method was used to set the sample size in advance, and investigators knew the group allocation.

The CDR3 measures 13 amino acids from cysteine to phenylalanine. CDR3 DNA only is kept here, 39 bases in frame from base 1. The germline V and J ends show losses of 0 bases and 4 bases respectively, and no gene match explains 1 base of the junction. CDR1 and CDR2 are read off the germline V gene as SGDLS and YYNGEE. Ophthalmopathy patients had moderately to severely active disease, Clinical Activity Score of at least 3, NOSPECS grade of at least 4, and duration under 3 months. Any patient with an uncontrolled infection, another autoimmune disease, pregnancy or lactation was excluded. Diagnoses relied on clinical symptoms, serum thyroxine and TRAb, thyroid ultrasound and orbital computed tomography. PBMCs were separated from under 12 ml of fresh peripheral blood using Ficoll-Paque density gradient centrifugation. Total RNA was extracted using Trizol reagent, and RNA quality was assessed on an Agilent 2100 Bioanalyzer.

The source is a woman aged 60-75 years with Graves' ophthalmopathy. Rearrangement joined TRBV9 to TRBJ2-7, with TRBD1 identical over 7 junction bases. Sequencing input: blood. The nucleotide sequence reads TGTGCCAGCAGCGTAGAACAGGGGTACGAGCAGTACTTC. This encodes CASSVEQGYEQYF.